This entry lists 22 T cell receptor beta chains sequenced from one sample in a study of T cell responses to AZD1222 COVID-19 vaccine. Repertoires were generated with immunoSEQ multiplex PCR, while TCRdb's copy carries only in-frame clones and drops some. The table lists about 190,000 clones, around 93% of them singletons. The specimen comprised peripheral blood, sampled on day 0 of AZD1222 vaccination. The receptors derive from an adult in good health.

The V call is TRBV28, the J call TRBJ2-2, with 7 positions matching TRBD2. This CDR3 is 14 amino acids long. Per the germline V gene, CDR1 is MDHEN and CDR2 is SYDVKM. V was clipped by 6 bases and J by 3 bases; unmatched bases: 4. The CDR3 is CASRAGPDTGELFF. The CDR3 DNA is TGTGCCAGCAGAGCGGGACCCGACACCGGGGAGCTGTTTTTT.

This chain joins TRBV10-1 and TRBJ2-7; the D gene is possibly TRBD2 (5 bases). The CDR3 is 13 amino acids. V lost 4 bases and J lost 2, with 9 bases in between. The germline gives CDR1 WNHNN, CDR2 SYGVQD (reference sequence). The CDR3 bases are TGCGCCAGCAGTGCCGGACTGACCTACGAGCAGTACTTC. Its protein product is CASSAGLTYEQYF.

This clone was seen more than once but under ten times. The rearrangement links TRBV24-1 to TRBJ1-3; a weak D match, TRBD1 (5 bases). CDR3 size: 17 residues. Looked up from germline, CDR1 is KGHDR and CDR2 is SFDVKD. Trimming cost V 3 bases and J 1 base, with 15 bases left between them. Here the CDR3 reads CATSDGLGDPSGNTIYF. Written as DNA, the CDR3 is TGTGCCACCAGTGATGGGTTGGGGGACCCGTCTGGAAACACCATATATTTT.

This rearrangement joins TRBV5-1 to TRBJ1-1, with a tentative D call TRBD1 (5 bases). CDR3 length equals 13 residues. The germline V and J ends were trimmed by 4 bases and 8 bases, with 15 bases remaining between them. CDR1 SGHRS and CDR2 YFSETQ come from the germline V gene. The CDR3 nucleotides are TGCGCCAGCAGCGTAGTAGGGGACTACGAAGCTTTCTTT. This codes for CASSVVGDYEAFF.

CDR3 sequence (DNA): TGCGCCAGCAGTGGAGAGGGGGCGGGCTCCTACAATGAGCAGTTCTTC. This sequence encodes CASSGEGAGSYNEQFF. V is TRBV10-1 and J is TRBJ2-1; 7 bases align to TRBD1. Germline V lookup: CDR1 WNHNN, CDR2 SYGVQD (reference sequence). The ends lost 4 bases at V and 0 bases at J; junction bases unmatched: 6. There are 16 residues in the CDR3.

This chain uses TRBV11-2 with TRBJ1-1; D not resolved. Germline V gene lookup returns CDR1 SGHAT and CDR2 FQNNGV. The CDR3 has 17 residues. Deletions cut 3 bases from V and 3 bases from J, with 20 bases between. CDR3 nucleotide sequence: TGTGCCAGCAGCTTCCAGCCGGGCCCCGCCGGGGACACTGAAGCTTTCTTT. Its translation is CASSFQPGPAGDTEAFF.

This rearrangement joins TRBV29-1 to TRBJ1-4; 11 bases agree with TRBD1. The CDR3 covers 15 residues. The germline gives CDR1 SQVTM, CDR2 ANQGSEA. After removal of 4 bases from V and 2 bases from J, the junction contained 3 bases not matched to a gene. For the CDR3, the DNA is TGCAGCGTTGGCCGGACAGGGGGCACTAATGAAAAACTGTTTTTT. This encodes CSVGRTGGTNEKLFF.

Worth noting for this clone: At one of its ends the junction is not consistent with the germline gene, which may arise from a read error. The chain employs TRBV19 and TRBJ2-7, with 12 bases matching TRBD1. Per the germline V gene, CDR1 is LNHDA and CDR2 is SQIVND (reference sequence). This CDR3 spans 15 amino acids. The CDR3 loop reads CASSQGQGAVSEKYF. DNA for the CDR3: TGTGCCAGTAGCCAGGGACAGGGGGCTGTCAGCGAGAAGTACTTC.

The rearrangement joins TRBV28 to TRBJ2-5, with D unclear. The CDR3 length is 12 residues. CDR1 is MDHEN, CDR2 SYDVKM, per germline. V was cut by 3 bases and J by 3 bases, with 5 bases left in between. CDR3 residues: CASSFPEETQYF. The CDR3 DNA is TGTGCCAGCAGTTTCCCGGAAGAGACCCAGTACTTC.

This chain links TRBV6-4 with TRBJ2-1, with 7 positions matching TRBD2. With V trimmed by 6 bases and J by 6 bases, 11 bases remained unmatched. The CDR3 is made up of 15 amino acids. Germline V gene sequence: CDR1 MRHNA, CDR2 SNTAGT. The CDR3 region is CASSGSGANSNEQFF. As DNA, the CDR3 is TGTGCCAGCAGCGGGAGCGGGGCGAATTCCAATGAGCAGTTCTTC.

This chain links TRBV28 with TRBJ1-5; 7 positions match TRBD1. The length of the CDR3 is 15 residues. Germline CDR1 MDHEN, CDR2 SYDVKM. J lost 2 bases, V lost 7 bases, and 8 bases had no gene match. The CDR3 spells CASTRITGGNQPQHF. The CDR3 nucleotides read TGTGCCAGCACCAGGATAACAGGGGGCAATCAGCCCCAGCATTTT.

This rearrangement joins TRBV24-1 to TRBJ1-2, with no clear D. CDR1 and CDR2 (germline): KGHDR, SFDVKD. There are 13 residues in the CDR3. V lost 5 bases and J 2 bases, leaving 8 bases between the germline ends. The CDR3 bases are TGTGCCACCAGTGTCGGGCAGAACTATGGCTACACCTTC. Translated: CATSVGQNYGYTF.

This clone was detected once. The V gene is TRBV7-2, the J gene TRBJ2-7; 9 nucleotides line up with TRBD2. Germline values: CDR1 SGHTA, CDR2 FQGNSA. The CDR3 is 14 residues long. V lost 5 bases, J lost 7 bases, and 9 bases stayed unmatched. CDR3 coding DNA: TGTGCCAGCAGCACGGGACTAGCTGCGGGGGAGCAGTACTTC. This translates into CASSTGLAAGEQYF.

The V call is TRBV30, the J call TRBJ1-5; D call uncertain. V was clipped by 2 bases and J by 5 bases, with 10 bases between them. The germline gives CDR1 GTSNPN, CDR2 SVGIG (reference sequence). CDR3 length: 13 amino acids. In DNA form, the CDR3 reads TGTGCCTGGAGTCGAGAAACAGATCAGCCCCAGCATTTT. Its protein product is CAWSRETDQPQHF.

The rearrangement links TRBV4-1 to TRBJ1-1; D is undetermined. Trimming left V 3 bases short and J 6 bases short, with 11 bases between. This CDR3 comprises 13 residues. In germline, CDR1 is MGHRA, CDR2 YSYEKL. The CDR3: CASSHAPSSEAFF. In nucleotides, the CDR3 is TGCGCCAGCAGCCATGCTCCAAGTTCTGAAGCTTTCTTT.

The chain couples TRBV28 to TRBJ1-5; no definite D call. The CDR3 has 16 residues. V gave up 4 bases and J gave up 0 bases, with 13 bases separating them. Per the germline V gene, CDR1 is MDHEN and CDR2 is SYDVKM. The CDR3 spells CASSSGPSYSNQPQHF. The CDR3 DNA follows: TGTGCCAGCAGTTCCGGCCCATCATATAGCAATCAGCCCCAGCATTTT. Complete variable domain (other parts from reference TRBV28 and TRBJ1-5): DVKVTQSSRYLVKRTGEKVFLECVQDMDHENMFWYRQDPGLGLRLIYFSYDVKMKEKGDIPEGYSVSREKKERFSLILESASTNQTSMYLCASSSGPSYSNQPQHFGDGTRLSIL.

This clone was counted a single time. The chain carries TRBV25-1 and TRBJ2-1; D gene ambiguous. The CDR3 covers 16 residues. CDR1 and CDR2 (germline): MGHDK, SYGVNS. Trimming took 10 bases from V and 0 from J, leaving 19 bases between them. The CDR3 here is CANRPMGISSYNEQFF. CDR3 DNA sequence: TGTGCCAACAGACCGATGGGCATCAGCTCCTACAATGAGCAGTTCTTC.

This clone was observed once. This sequence joins TRBV19 and TRBJ1-4; possibly TRBD1 for D (6 bases). The V end lost 3 bases, the J end lost 4 bases, and 9 bases lay between the germline ends. Per germline, CDR1 LNHDA and CDR2 SQIVND (reference sequence). This CDR3 is 14 amino acids long. The DNA of the CDR3 is TGTGCCAGTAGTATGGGACACATTAATGAAAAACTGTTTTTT. It translates to CASSMGHINEKLFF. The full variable domain, rest sourced from reference TRBV19 and TRBJ1-4, is DGGITQSPKYLFRKEGQNVTLSCEQNLNHDAMYWYRQDPGQGLRLIYYSQIVNDFQKGDIAEGYSVSREKKESFPLTVTSAQKNPTAFYLCASSMGHINEKLFFGSGTQLSVL.

The chain joins TRBV7-9 to TRBJ2-1, with 8 bases fitting TRBD2. This CDR3 spans 13 amino acids. CDR1 SEHNR and CDR2 FQNEAQ come from the germline V gene (reference sequence). The V gene end was trimmed by 6 bases and the J gene end by 4 bases; junction bases not matched to a gene: 2. The CDR3 region has the DNA TGTGCCAGCAGGACTAGCGATTACAATGAGCAGTTCTTC. This encodes CASRTSDYNEQFF.

The V call is TRBV28, the J call TRBJ2-7; 9 positions agree with TRBD1. J lost 2 bases, V lost 2 bases, and 10 bases had no gene match. The CDR3 is 17 amino acids. Germline lookup yields CDR1 MDHEN and CDR2 SYDVKM. The CDR3 nucleotides read TGTGCCAGCAGTTTAAGGCTCTTCGGACAGGGGACCTACGAGCAGTACTTC. This encodes CASSLRLFGQGTYEQYF.

This clone was recorded a few times. The rearrangement links TRBV7-9 to TRBJ2-5; maybe TRBD1 (5 bases). V dropped 5 bases and J dropped 4 bases, with 17 bases sitting between them. Germline CDR1 is SEHNR and CDR2 is FQNEAQ (reference sequence). CDR3 size: 15 residues. This CDR3 reads CASSLDLSGAETQYF. The CDR3 bases are TGTGCCAGCAGCCTCGACCTTTCTGGGGCAGAGACCCAGTACTTC. Full variable domain (remainder filled in from reference TRBV7-9 and TRBJ2-5): DTGVSQNPRHKITKRGQNVTFRCDPISEHNRLYWYRQTLGQGPEFLTYFQNEAQLEKSRLLSDRFSAERPKGSFSTLEIQRTEQGDSAMYLCASSLDLSGAETQYFGPGTRLLVL.

The chain is built from TRBV4-3 and TRBJ2-7, with D perhaps TRBD1 (6 bases). Germline lookup yields CDR1 LGHNA and CDR2 YSLEER. CDR3 size: 15 residues. V was pared by 0 bases and J by 4 bases, with 13 bases between. DNA for the CDR3: TGCGCCAGCAGCCAAGATTTCGTCAGGGGTTACGAGCAGTACTTC. Encoded protein: CASSQDFVRGYEQYF.